This T cell receptor (beta chain) was captured in a study of CD8+ T cells in alopecia areata. Treatment described: oral pan-JAK inhibitor, 5-10 mg twice daily. Patients with alopecia areata provided lesional scalp punch biopsies as well as peripheral blood. V gave up 3 bases and J gave up 8 bases, with 13 bases separating them. Germline V CDR1 and CDR2: GTSNPN, SVGIG (reference sequence). CDR3 length: 12 amino acids. Extraction of RNA preceded its reverse transcription into cDNA, which served as the sequencing template. Generated by immunoSEQ multiplex PCR, the TCRdb table keeps only in-frame clones and is missing some. The profile shows approximately 200,000 clones, 55% to 70% of them singletons. General study points: TCR sharing was clearer in mice than between patients, perhaps partly owing to patient HLA diversity. Lesional scalp displayed greater clonality than normal scalp, most notably in alopecia totalis/universalis. Both scalp clonality and the expanded CD8+ clones among the top 100 showed a significant decrease with tofacitinib.

As concerns this clone: Its antigen is currently unknown.

This receptor was taken from a human donor with alopecia areata. The chain employs TRBV30 and TRBJ1-1; D unresolved. The specimen was CD4+ T cells sorted from blood, collected at week 4, from a patient treated with tofacitinib. CDR3 residues: CAWSQVDQEAFF. The CDR3 region has the DNA TGTGCCTGGAGCCAGGTAGATCAAGAAGCTTTCTTT.